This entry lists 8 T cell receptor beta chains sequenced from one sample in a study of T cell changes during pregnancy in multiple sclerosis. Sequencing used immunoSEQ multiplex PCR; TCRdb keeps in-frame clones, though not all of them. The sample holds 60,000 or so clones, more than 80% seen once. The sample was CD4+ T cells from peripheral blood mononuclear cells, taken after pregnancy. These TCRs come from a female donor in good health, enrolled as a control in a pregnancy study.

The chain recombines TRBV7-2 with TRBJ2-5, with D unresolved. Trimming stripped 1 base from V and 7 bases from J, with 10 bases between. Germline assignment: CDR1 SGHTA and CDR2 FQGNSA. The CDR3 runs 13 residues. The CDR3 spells CASSLGTRRTQYF. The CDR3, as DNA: TGTGCCAGCAGCTTAGGCACTCGAAGGACCCAGTACTTC.

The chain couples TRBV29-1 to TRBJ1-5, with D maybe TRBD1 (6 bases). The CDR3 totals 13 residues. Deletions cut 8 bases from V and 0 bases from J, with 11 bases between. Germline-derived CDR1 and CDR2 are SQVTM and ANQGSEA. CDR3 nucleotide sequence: TGCAGCTACAGGGAGAATAGCAATCAGCCCCAGCATTTT. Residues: CSYRENSNQPQHF.

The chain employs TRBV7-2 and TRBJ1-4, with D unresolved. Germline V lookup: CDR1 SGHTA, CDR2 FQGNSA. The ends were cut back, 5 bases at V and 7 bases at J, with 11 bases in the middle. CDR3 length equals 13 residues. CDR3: CASSPAAGEKLFF. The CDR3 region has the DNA TGTGCCAGCAGCCCCGCCGCGGGTGAAAAACTGTTTTTT.

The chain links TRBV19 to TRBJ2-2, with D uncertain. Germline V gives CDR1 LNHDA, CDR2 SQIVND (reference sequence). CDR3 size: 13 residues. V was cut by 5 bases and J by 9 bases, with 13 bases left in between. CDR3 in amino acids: CASSPQTSRELFF. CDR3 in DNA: TGTGCCAGTAGTCCTCAGACTTCGCGGGAGCTGTTTTTT.

Here the CDR3 reads CTSGQVGLHRLVLQFF. DNA for the CDR3: TGCACCAGCGGACAGGTGGGACTTCATCGGCTTGTCCTGCAGTTCTTC. The J gene is TRBJ2-1, the V gene TRBV1; TRBD1 is taken as the D call from the table, unchecked against the DNA. TRBV1 is deemed a pseudogene. The CDR3 totals 16 residues.

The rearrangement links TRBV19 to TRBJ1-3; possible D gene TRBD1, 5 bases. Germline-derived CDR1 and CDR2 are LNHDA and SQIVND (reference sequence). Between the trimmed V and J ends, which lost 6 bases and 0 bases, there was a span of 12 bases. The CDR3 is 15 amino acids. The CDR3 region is CASRADMSSGNTIYF. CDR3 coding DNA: TGTGCCAGTAGGGCGGACATGAGCTCTGGAAACACCATATATTTT. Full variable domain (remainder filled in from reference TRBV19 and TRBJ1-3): DGGITQSPKYLFRKEGQNVTLSCEQNLNHDAMYWYRQDPGQGLRLIYYSQIVNDFQKGDIAEGYSVSREKKESFPLTVTSAQKNPTAFYLCASRADMSSGNTIYFGEGSWLTVV.

The CDR3 coding sequence is TGTGCCATCAGTGATAGGGACAGGGGTGTCCTTGGCTACACCTTC. It yields the protein CAISDRDRGVLGYTF. The chain employs TRBV10-3 and TRBJ1-2, with TRBD1 matching 10 bases. With V trimmed by 3 bases and J by 7 bases, 8 bases remained unmatched. The germline V gene encodes CDR1 ENHRY and CDR2 SYGVKD. This CDR3 has 15 amino acids.

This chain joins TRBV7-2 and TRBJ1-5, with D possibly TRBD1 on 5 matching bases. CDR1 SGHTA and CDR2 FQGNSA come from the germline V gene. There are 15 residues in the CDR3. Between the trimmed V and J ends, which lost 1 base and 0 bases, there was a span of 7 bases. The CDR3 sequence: CASSLGQNSNQPQHF. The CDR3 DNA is TGTGCCAGCAGCTTAGGACAGAATAGCAATCAGCCCCAGCATTTT.